The rows below give T cell receptor beta chains drawn from one sample of a study of T cell repertoires in cytomegalovirus infection. TCRdb fed the reads into MiXCR, producing one record per CDR3 protein. This table has 150,000 to 200,000 distinct CDR3 sequences, around 20% appearing once. Sequenced: PBMCs. All receptors derive from a human donor in good health (CMV status not recorded). Some clones in this sample may be carry-over from other donors' samples. Each CDR3 is given without its conserved first and last residue.

v_gene | CDR3aa
TRBV20-1 | SASPRQGSYGYT
TRBV9 | ASSVKGAYSNQPQH
TRBV3-1 | ASSRGGSGGAAGSKNIQY
TRBV18 | ASSIWSRGLGNQPQH
TRBV5-1 | ASSLEWNYGYT
TRBV6-5 | ASSYGTAEKLF
TRBV7-9 | ASSPGTATTEAF
TRBV11-3 | ASSLDVQNTGELF
TRBV7-2 | ASSPEGTSGNTIY
TRBV7-8 | ASSLSGSGPDTQY